This note documents a single TCR beta chain sequence. Sequencing used immunoSEQ multiplex PCR; TCRdb keeps in-frame clones, though not all of them. The profile shows roughly 11,000 clones, approximately 82% of them singletons. This sample is drawn from a study of T cells after posttransplantation cyclophosphamide. Methotrexate plus calcineurin inhibitor accompanied controls' myeloablative marrow transplants; sampling was 1 year later. V lost 4 bases to trimming and J lost 2 bases; unmatched junction nucleotides: 2. CDR3 length: 15 amino acids. The germline V gene has CDR1 SGHRS and CDR2 YFSETQ. The starting material was PBMCs, obtained roughly 370 days after allogeneic stem cell transplant with calcineurin inhibitor and methotrexate. This TCR was sampled from a young adult male patient who received an allogeneic stem cell transplant from an unrelated donor, was CMV-positive, and had acute GVHD only. Some of the T cells might come from the graft donor. The genes are TRBV5-1 and TRBJ2-6, with TRBD2 identical over 8 bases. CDR3 sequence reads: CASSNSGTGANVLTF. The CDR3 DNA sequence: TGCGCCAGCAGCAATAGCGGGACTGGGGCCAACGTCCTGACTTTC.